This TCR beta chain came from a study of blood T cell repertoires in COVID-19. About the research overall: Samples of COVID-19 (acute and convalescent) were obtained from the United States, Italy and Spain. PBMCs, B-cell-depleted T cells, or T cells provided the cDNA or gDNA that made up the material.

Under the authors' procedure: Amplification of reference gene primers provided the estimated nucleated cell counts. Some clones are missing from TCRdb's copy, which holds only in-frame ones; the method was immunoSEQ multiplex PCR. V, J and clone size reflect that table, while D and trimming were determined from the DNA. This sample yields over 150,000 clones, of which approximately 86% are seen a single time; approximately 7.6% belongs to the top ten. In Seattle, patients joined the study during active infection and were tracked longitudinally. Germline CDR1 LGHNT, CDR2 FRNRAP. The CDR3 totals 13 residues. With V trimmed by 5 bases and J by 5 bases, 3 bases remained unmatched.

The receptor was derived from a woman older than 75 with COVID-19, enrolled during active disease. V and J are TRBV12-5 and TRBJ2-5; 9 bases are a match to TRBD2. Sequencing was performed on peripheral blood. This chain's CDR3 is CASGPSGEETQYF. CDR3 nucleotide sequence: TGTGCTAGTGGTCCTAGCGGGGAGGAGACCCAGTACTTC.